The 25 T cell receptor beta chains in this list originate from one sample, sequenced in a study of shared clonotypes between healthy human individuals. Produced via immunoSEQ multiplex PCR; TCRdb's table is partial and in-frame only. The sample consists of roughly 2.4 million clones, roughly 95% of them appearing once. Sequenced: naive CD4+ T cells sorted from blood. Subset given: CD45RA+ positively selected. Source of these receptors: a man aged 18 to 30 in good health.

The sample holds a few counts of this clone. This chain connects TRBV10-3 to TRBJ1-2; no clear D. CDR1 and CDR2 from the germline V gene are ENHRY and SYGVKD. V shed 2 bases and J shed 10 bases, with 14 bases lying between them. This CDR3 spans 13 amino acids. CDR3 in DNA: TGTGCCATCAGTGAGACCCGGACGCTCGACTACACCTTC. Protein sequence: CAISETRTLDYTF.

A single count supports this clone. The J gene is TRBJ1-2, the V gene TRBV6-1, with 9 positions matching TRBD1. J lost 2 bases, V lost 4 bases, and 8 bases had no gene match. Germline V gene sequence: CDR1 MNHNS, CDR2 SASEGT. The length of the CDR3 is 16 residues. The CDR3 DNA follows: TGTGCCAGCAGTGGACCGGGGACAGGGCCCAACTATGGCTACACCTTC. Encoded protein: CASSGPGTGPNYGYTF.

Comment on this clone: This sample includes further DNA sequences coding for the same CDR3. This chain connects TRBV18 to TRBJ1-2; D gene ambiguous. This CDR3 contains 12 residues. Trimming cost V 2 bases and J 8 bases, with 9 bases left between them. CDR1 and CDR2 (germline): KGHSH, LQKENI. DNA of the CDR3: TGTGCCAGCTCACCATCAGGAGACGGCTACACCTTC. Protein product: CASSPSGDGYTF.

Notes on this clone: This same CDR3 is encoded by further DNA sequences in the sample. The rearrangement links TRBV7-9 to TRBJ1-1; D not certain. Trimming cost V 2 bases and J 5 bases, with 0 bases left between them. Germline CDR1 is SEHNR and CDR2 is FQNEAQ (reference sequence). The CDR3 is 10 amino acids. The CDR3 loop is CASSLTEAFF. The CDR3 nucleotides are TGTGCCAGCAGCTTAACTGAAGCTTTCTTT.

This chain joins TRBV2 and TRBJ2-7; 10 bases match TRBD1. Trimming at V came to 3 bases and at J to 2 bases, leaving 10 bases not matched to a gene. The germline gives CDR1 SNHLY, CDR2 FYNNEI. The CDR3 runs to 17 residues. The CDR3 coding sequence is TGTGCCAGCAGTGACAAACCCCCGGGACAGGGGCCCTACGAGCAGTACTTC. Translating gives CASSDKPPGQGPYEQYF.

CDR3 loop: CASSDRYVSPLHF. CDR3 bases: TGTGCCAGCAGTGACCGGTATGTTTCACCCCTCCACTTT. The chain is built from TRBV6-1 and TRBJ1-6; D is unclear. V was clipped by 3 bases and J by 9 bases, with 9 bases between them. The germline V gene encodes CDR1 MNHNS and CDR2 SASEGT. The CDR3 covers 13 residues.

The chain links TRBV5-1 to TRBJ2-2; TRBD1 matches at 10 bases. V lost 2 bases, J lost 6 bases, and 7 bases stayed unmatched. This CDR3 is built from 16 residues. Germline loops: CDR1 SGHRS, CDR2 YFSETQ. The CDR3 nucleotides are TGCGCCAGCAGCTTAACCGGGACAGGGGATGCCGGGGAGCTGTTTTTT. It specifies CASSLTGTGDAGELFF.

This sequence joins TRBV19 and TRBJ1-5, with D possibly matching TRBD1 (5 bases). V lost 3 bases, J lost 2 bases, and 8 bases lay in between. CDR3 length: 14 residues. Per the germline V gene, CDR1 is LNHDA and CDR2 is SQIVND (reference sequence). CDR3 in DNA: TGTGCCAGTAGTATCACACAGGGCAATCAGCCCCAGCATTTT. Amino acid sequence: CASSITQGNQPQHF. The full variable domain, rest sourced from reference TRBV19 and TRBJ1-5, is DGGITQSPKYLFRKEGQNVTLSCEQNLNHDAMYWYRQDPGQGLRLIYYSQIVNDFQKGDIAEGYSVSREKKESFPLTVTSAQKNPTAFYLCASSITQGNQPQHFGDGTRLSIL.

A remark on this clone: Other DNA sequences in the same sample also yield this CDR3. V usage is TRBV7-6 and J usage is TRBJ1-1, with no clear D. The germline V gene encodes CDR1 SGHVS and CDR2 FNYEAQ. The germline V and J ends were trimmed by 1 base and 1 base, with 7 bases remaining between them. CDR3 size: 14 residues. The chain's CDR3 is CASSLGFGNTEAFF. The DNA for the CDR3 is TGTGCCAGCAGCTTAGGGTTTGGGAACACTGAAGCTTTCTTT.

The chain is built from TRBV6-5 and TRBJ2-1; tentative D call: TRBD2 (5 bases). The germline V gene encodes CDR1 MNHEY and CDR2 SVGAGI. V gave up 5 bases and J gave up 7 bases, with 12 bases separating them. CDR3 length equals 13 residues. The CDR3 sequence is CASSNSGFNEQFF. The CDR3 coding sequence is TGTGCCAGCAGTAATTCGGGGTTTAATGAGCAGTTCTTC.

The genes are TRBV28 and TRBJ2-1; 9 nucleotides align to TRBD2. Trimming removed 6 bases from V and 7 bases from J; junction bases left unmatched: 16. The CDR3 is 17 residues long. Germline assignment: CDR1 MDHEN and CDR2 SYDVKM. The CDR3 loop is CASRPMAGLAPGNEQFF. The CDR3, as DNA: TGTGCCAGCAGACCCATGGCTGGACTAGCGCCGGGTAATGAGCAGTTCTTC.

This chain connects TRBV30 to TRBJ1-5; 8 nucleotides line up with TRBD1. Unmatched junction bases numbered 4, after V lost 3 bases and J lost 6 bases. The germline gives CDR1 GTSNPN, CDR2 SVGIG (reference sequence). CDR3 size: 13 residues. The CDR3 DNA follows: TGTGCCTGGAGGGGCAGGGGGCCTCAGCCCCAGCATTTT. Translated, it gives CAWRGRGPQPQHF.

The chain employs TRBV27 and TRBJ2-7; D is unresolved. V was pared by 4 bases and J by 11 bases, with 12 bases between. The CDR3 runs 11 residues. The V gene's germline CDR1 is MNHEY and CDR2 SMNVEV (reference sequence). The CDR3 region is CASSSDGWEYF. The CDR3, as DNA: TGTGCCAGCAGTTCTGACGGCTGGGAGTACTTC.

The genes are TRBV29-1 and TRBJ2-1, with D perhaps TRBD2 (6 bases). This CDR3 comprises 16 residues. V was clipped by 7 bases and J by 2 bases, with 21 bases between them. Germline CDR1 and CDR2: SQVTM and ANQGSEA. CDR3 nucleotide sequence: TGCAGCGCCGATCCCGACGGGAGACCCACCTACAATGAGCAGTTCTTC. Translation: CSADPDGRPTYNEQFF.

The chain recombines TRBV4-3 with TRBJ2-7; maybe TRBD1 (6 bases). Germline V gene lookup returns CDR1 LGHNA and CDR2 YSLEER. The CDR3 has 15 amino acids. V was clipped by 1 base and J by 2 bases, with 12 bases between them. The CDR3: CASSQGETGPYEQYF. The CDR3 nucleotides read TGCGCCAGCAGCCAAGGCGAGACAGGCCCCTACGAGCAGTACTTC.

V and J are TRBV7-9 and TRBJ1-4, with TRBD1 as a possible D gene (5 bases). This CDR3 comprises 16 residues. V was cut by 5 bases and J by 4 bases, with 17 bases left in between. Germline-derived CDR1 and CDR2 are SEHNR and FQNEAQ (reference sequence). The CDR3 region has the DNA TGTGCCAGCAGCGCCGGGACTGGCCCATTTAATGAAAAACTGTTTTTT. Translating it yields CASSAGTGPFNEKLFF.

With respect to this clone: Other DNA sequences in the sample encode the same CDR3. The J gene is TRBJ2-6, the V gene TRBV5-5, with a weak D call TRBD1 (5 bases). The CDR3 is 15 amino acids. V gave up 0 bases and J gave up 4 bases, with 8 bases separating them. The germline CDR1 and CDR2 sequences are SGHKS and YYEKEE (reference sequence). The CDR3 DNA sequence: TGTGCCAGCAGCTTGGCAGGGTCCGGGGCCAACGTCCTGACTTTC. Translated, it gives CASSLAGSGANVLTF. The full variable domain, its missing parts supplied by reference TRBV5-5 and TRBJ2-6, is DAGVTQSPTHLIKTRGQQVTLRCSPISGHKSVSWYQQVLGQGPQFIFQYYEKEERGRGNFPDRFSARQFPNYSSELNVNALLLGDSALYLCASSLAGSGANVLTFGAGSRLTVL.

V and J are TRBV2 and TRBJ2-7, with D tentatively TRBD2 (5 bases). V shed 8 bases and J shed 2 bases, with 13 bases lying between them. CDR3 length equals 13 residues. From germline, CDR1 is SNHLY and CDR2 FYNNEI. DNA of the CDR3: TGTGCCAGCGGGTCAGAGGGCACCTACGAGCAGTACTTC. This codes for CASGSEGTYEQYF.

The chain recombines TRBV7-2 with TRBJ1-1; TRBD1 matches at 7 bases. Trimming removed 5 bases from V and 6 bases from J; junction bases left unmatched: 12. The CDR3 has 15 amino acids. The V gene's germline CDR1 is SGHTA and CDR2 FQGNSA. The CDR3 region is CASSPFRGGKPEAFF. The CDR3 DNA reads as TGTGCCAGCAGCCCCTTTAGAGGGGGCAAACCTGAAGCTTTCTTT.

V is TRBV5-6 and J is TRBJ2-3, with D maybe TRBD1 (6 bases). The CDR3 is 14 residues long. Germline V gene data show CDR1 as SGHDT and CDR2 as YYEEEE. V was trimmed by 2 bases and J by 4 bases, leaving 11 bases between them. CDR3 sequence: CASSLGGVADTQYF. The CDR3 DNA follows: TGTGCCAGCAGCTTAGGGGGTGTGGCAGATACGCAGTATTTT.

The chain is built from TRBV21-1 and TRBJ2-1; no check of the table's D call, TRBD2, against the DNA was made. TRBV21-1 is an annotated pseudogene. This CDR3 has 11 residues. CDR3 in DNA: TGTGCCGGGAGGGGAGGCAATGAGCAGTTCTTC. Translation: CAGRGGNEQFF.

This chain uses TRBV6-5 with TRBJ1-2; D perhaps matches TRBD1 (5 bases). The ends were cut back, 5 bases at V and 5 bases at J, with 12 bases in the middle. Looked up from germline, CDR1 is MNHEY and CDR2 is SVGAGI. CDR3 length equals 13 residues. The CDR3 region is CASSRAGLYGYTF. CDR3 DNA sequence: TGTGCCAGCAGTCGCGCGGGGCTTTATGGCTACACCTTC.

On this clone itself: Other nucleotide sequences from this sample produce the same CDR3. The chain links TRBV5-1 to TRBJ1-5; D ambiguous. Trimming cost V 2 bases and J 2 bases, with 8 bases left between them. The CDR3 runs 14 residues. CDR1 and CDR2 (germline): SGHRS, YFSETQ. The CDR3 loop is CASSFGTGNQPQHF. The CDR3 DNA reads as TGCGCCAGCAGCTTCGGTACGGGCAATCAGCCCCAGCATTTT.

The V and J genes are TRBV5-1 and TRBJ1-1; D is unresolved. The V gene lost 0 bases and the J gene lost 1 base, with 4 bases spanning the gap. Germline loops: CDR1 SGHRS, CDR2 YFSETQ. The CDR3 is made up of 13 amino acids. Here the CDR3 reads CASSLDPNTEAFF. In DNA form, the CDR3 reads TGCGCCAGCAGCTTGGACCCGAACACTGAAGCTTTCTTT.

The rearrangement links TRBV7-2 to TRBJ2-2, with a tentative D call TRBD2 (7 bases). CDR1 is SGHTA and CDR2 is FQGNSA in the germline V gene. This CDR3 is built from 17 residues. Trimming removed 2 bases at V and 4 bases at J, with 17 bases between. The CDR3 reads CASSLWGRELGTGELFF. CDR3 bases: TGTGCCAGCAGCTTATGGGGGCGGGAGTTGGGCACCGGGGAGCTGTTTTTT.